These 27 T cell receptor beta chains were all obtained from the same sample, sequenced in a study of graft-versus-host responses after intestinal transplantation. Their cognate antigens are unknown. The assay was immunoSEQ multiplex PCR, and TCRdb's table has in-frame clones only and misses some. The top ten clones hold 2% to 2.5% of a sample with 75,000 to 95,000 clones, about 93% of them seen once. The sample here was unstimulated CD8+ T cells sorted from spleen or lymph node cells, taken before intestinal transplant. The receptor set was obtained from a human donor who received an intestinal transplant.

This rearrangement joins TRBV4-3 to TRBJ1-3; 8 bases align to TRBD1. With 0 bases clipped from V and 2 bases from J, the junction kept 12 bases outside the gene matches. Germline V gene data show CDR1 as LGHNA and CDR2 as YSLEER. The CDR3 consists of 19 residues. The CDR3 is CASSQDVVVGQDPGNTIYF. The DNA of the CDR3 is TGCGCCAGCAGCCAAGATGTTGTAGTGGGACAGGATCCTGGAAACACCATATATTTT.

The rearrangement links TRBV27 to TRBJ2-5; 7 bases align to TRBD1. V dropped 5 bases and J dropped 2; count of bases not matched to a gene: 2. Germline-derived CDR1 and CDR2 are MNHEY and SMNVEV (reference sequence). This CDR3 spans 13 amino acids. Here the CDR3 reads CASSGTAQETQYF. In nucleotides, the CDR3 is TGTGCCAGCAGTGGGACAGCACAAGAGACCCAGTACTTC.

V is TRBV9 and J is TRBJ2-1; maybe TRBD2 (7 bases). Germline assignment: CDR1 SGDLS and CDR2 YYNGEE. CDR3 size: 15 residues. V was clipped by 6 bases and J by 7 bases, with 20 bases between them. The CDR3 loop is CASNEGGAGVNEQFF. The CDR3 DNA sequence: TGTGCCAGCAACGAAGGGGGGGCGGGCGTGAATGAGCAGTTCTTC.

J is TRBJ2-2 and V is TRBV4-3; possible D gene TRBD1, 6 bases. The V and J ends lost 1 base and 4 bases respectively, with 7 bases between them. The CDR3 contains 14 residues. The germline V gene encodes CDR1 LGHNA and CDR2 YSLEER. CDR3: CASSQVRGTGELFF. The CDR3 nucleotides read TGCGCCAGCAGCCAAGTCAGGGGCACCGGGGAGCTGTTTTTT.

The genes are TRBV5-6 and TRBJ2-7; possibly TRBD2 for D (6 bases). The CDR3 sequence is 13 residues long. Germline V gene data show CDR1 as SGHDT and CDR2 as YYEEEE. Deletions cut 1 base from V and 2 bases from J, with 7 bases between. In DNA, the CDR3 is TGTGCCAGCAGCTTGTGGGGGGCCTACGAGCAGTACTTC. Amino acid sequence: CASSLWGAYEQYF.

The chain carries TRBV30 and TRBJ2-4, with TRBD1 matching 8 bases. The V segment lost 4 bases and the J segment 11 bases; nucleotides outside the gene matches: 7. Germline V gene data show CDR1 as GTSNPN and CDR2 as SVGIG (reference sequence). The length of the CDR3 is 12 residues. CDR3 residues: CAWKDAGGLQYF. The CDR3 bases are TGTGCCTGGAAGGATGCAGGGGGCCTTCAGTACTTC.

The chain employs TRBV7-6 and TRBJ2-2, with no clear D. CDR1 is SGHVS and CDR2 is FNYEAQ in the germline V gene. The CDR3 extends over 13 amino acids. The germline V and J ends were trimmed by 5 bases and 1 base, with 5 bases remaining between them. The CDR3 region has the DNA TGTGCCAGCAGCCGACAGAACACCGGGGAGCTGTTTTTT. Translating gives CASSRQNTGELFF.

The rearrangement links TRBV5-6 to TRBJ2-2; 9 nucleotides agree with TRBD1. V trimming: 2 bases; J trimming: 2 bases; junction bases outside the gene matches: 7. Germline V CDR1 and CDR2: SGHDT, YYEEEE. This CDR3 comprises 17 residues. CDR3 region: CASSFWTGAGNTGELFF. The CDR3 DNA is TGTGCCAGCAGCTTCTGGACAGGGGCCGGTAACACCGGGGAGCTGTTTTTT.

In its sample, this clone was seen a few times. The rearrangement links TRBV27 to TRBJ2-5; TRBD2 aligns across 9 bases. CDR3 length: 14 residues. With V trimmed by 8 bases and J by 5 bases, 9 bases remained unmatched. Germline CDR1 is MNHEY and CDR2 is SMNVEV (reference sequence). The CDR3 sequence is CASGLAGEPETQYF. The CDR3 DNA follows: TGTGCCAGCGGCTTAGCGGGGGAGCCGGAGACCCAGTACTTC.

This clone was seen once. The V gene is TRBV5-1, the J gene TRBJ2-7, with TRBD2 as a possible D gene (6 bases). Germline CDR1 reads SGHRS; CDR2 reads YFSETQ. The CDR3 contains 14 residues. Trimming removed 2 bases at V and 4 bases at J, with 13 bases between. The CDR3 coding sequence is TGCGCCAGCAGCTTCGGGGGTATAGTGTACGAGCAGTACTTC. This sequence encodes CASSFGGIVYEQYF. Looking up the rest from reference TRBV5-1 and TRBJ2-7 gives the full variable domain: KAGVTQTPRYLIKTRGQQVTLSCSPISGHRSVSWYQQTPGQGLQFLFEYFSETQRNKGNFPGRFSGRQFSNSRSEMNVSTLELGDSALYLCASSFGGIVYEQYFGPGTRLTVT.

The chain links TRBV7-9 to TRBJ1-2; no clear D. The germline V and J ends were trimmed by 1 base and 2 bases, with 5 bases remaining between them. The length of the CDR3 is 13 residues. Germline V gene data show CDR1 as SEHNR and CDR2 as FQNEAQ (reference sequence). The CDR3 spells CASSLGENYGYTF. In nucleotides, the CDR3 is TGTGCCAGCAGCTTAGGGGAGAACTATGGCTACACCTTC.

The CDR3 bases are TGTGCCAGTGGGTGGGGCCATGAGCAGTTCTTC. This gives the protein CASGWGHEQFF. The chain recombines TRBV19 with TRBJ2-1, with D perhaps TRBD1 (5 bases). CDR1 is LNHDA and CDR2 is SQIVND in the germline V gene (reference sequence). Between the trimmed V and J ends, which lost 8 bases and 8 bases, there was a span of 10 bases. The length of the CDR3 is 11 residues.

In nucleotides, the CDR3 is TGCGCCAGCAGCCGAGTAGCCAGCGGTCCGAGCTCCTACAATGAGCAGTTCTTC. Protein sequence: CASSRVASGPSSYNEQFF. The gene calls are TRBV4-3 and TRBJ2-1; possible D gene TRBD2, 5 bases. Trimming stripped 4 bases from V and 0 bases from J, with 19 bases between. In germline, CDR1 is LGHNA, CDR2 YSLEER. The CDR3 spans 18 residues.

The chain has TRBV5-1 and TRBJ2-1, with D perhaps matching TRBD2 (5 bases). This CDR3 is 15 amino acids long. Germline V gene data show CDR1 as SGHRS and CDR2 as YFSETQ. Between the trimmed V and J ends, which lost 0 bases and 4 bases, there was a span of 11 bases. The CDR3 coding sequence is TGCGCCAGCAGCTTGGAAGCGGACGGGTACAATGAGCAGTTCTTC. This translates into CASSLEADGYNEQFF. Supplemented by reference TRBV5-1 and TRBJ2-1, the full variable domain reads KAGVTQTPRYLIKTRGQQVTLSCSPISGHRSVSWYQQTPGQGLQFLFEYFSETQRNKGNFPGRFSGRQFSNSRSEMNVSTLELGDSALYLCASSLEADGYNEQFFGPGTRLTVL.

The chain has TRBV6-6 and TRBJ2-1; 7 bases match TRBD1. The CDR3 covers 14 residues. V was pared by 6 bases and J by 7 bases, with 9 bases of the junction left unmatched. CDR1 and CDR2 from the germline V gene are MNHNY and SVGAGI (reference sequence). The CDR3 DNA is TGTGCCAGCAGACGTCCCGACAGGGAGAATGAGCAGTTCTTC. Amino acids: CASRRPDRENEQFF.

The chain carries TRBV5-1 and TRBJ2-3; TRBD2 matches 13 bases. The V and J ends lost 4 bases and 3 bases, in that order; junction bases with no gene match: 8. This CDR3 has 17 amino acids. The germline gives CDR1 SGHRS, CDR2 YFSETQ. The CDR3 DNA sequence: TGCGCCAGCAGCGGGGGGACTAGCGGGGTCCCGACAGATACGCAGTATTTT. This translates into CASSGGTSGVPTDTQYF.

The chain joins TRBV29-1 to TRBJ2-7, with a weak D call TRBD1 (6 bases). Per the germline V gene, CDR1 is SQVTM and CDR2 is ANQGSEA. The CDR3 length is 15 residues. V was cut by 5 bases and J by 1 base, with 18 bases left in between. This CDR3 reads CSVLAGETGSYEQYF. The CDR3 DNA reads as TGCAGCGTTCTTGCAGGGGAAACAGGGTCCTACGAGCAGTACTTC.

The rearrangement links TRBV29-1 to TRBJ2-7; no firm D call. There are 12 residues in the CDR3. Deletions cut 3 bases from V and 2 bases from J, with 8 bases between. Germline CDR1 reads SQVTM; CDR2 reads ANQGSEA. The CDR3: CSVEASAYEQYF. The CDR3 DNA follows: TGCAGCGTTGAGGCCAGTGCCTACGAGCAGTACTTC.

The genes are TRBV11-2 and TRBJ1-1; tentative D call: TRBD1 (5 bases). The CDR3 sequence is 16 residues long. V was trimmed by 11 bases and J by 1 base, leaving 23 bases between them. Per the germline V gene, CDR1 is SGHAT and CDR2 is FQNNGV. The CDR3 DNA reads TGTGCCTGTCGTCAGGGTTCCCCCACGGGGAACACTGAAGCTTTCTTT. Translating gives CACRQGSPTGNTEAFF.

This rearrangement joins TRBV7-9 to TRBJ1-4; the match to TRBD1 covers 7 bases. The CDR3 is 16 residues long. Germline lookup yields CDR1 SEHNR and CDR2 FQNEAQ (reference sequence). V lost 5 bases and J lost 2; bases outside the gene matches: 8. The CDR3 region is CASSVSGGATNEKLFF. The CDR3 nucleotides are TGTGCCAGCAGCGTCTCAGGGGGTGCGACTAATGAAAAACTGTTTTTT.

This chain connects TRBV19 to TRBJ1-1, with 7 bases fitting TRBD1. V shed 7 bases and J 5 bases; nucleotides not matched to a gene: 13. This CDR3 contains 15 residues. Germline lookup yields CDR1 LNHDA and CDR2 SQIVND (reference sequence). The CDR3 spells CASIGEGAGFTEAFF. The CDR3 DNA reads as TGTGCCAGTATAGGAGAGGGGGCCGGATTTACTGAAGCTTTCTTT.

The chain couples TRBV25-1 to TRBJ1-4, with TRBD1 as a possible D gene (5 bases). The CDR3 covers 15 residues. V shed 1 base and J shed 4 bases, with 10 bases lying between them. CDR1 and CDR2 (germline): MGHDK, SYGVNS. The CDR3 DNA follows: TGTGCCAGCAGTGAATCAGGGCAGCTTAATGAAAAACTGTTTTTT. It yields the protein CASSESGQLNEKLFF.

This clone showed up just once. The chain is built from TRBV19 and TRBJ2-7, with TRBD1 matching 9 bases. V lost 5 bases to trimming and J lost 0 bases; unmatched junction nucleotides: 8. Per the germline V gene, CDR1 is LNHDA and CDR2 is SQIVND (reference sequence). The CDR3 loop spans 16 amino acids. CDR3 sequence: CASSSGTGRISYEQYF. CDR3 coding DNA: TGTGCCAGTAGTTCAGGGACAGGGAGGATCTCCTACGAGCAGTACTTC.

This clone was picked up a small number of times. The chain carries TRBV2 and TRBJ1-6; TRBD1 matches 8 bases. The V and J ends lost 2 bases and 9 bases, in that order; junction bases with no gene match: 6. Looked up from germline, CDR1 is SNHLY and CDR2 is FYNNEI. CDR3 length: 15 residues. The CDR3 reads CASSEYGQGSSPLHF. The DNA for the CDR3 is TGTGCCAGCAGTGAATACGGACAGGGTTCTTCACCCCTCCACTTT. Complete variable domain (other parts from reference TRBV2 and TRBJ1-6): EPEVTQTPSHQVTQMGQEVILRCVPISNHLYFYWYRQILGQKVEFLVSFYNNEISEKSEIFDDQFSVERPDGSNFTLKIRSTKLEDSAMYFCASSEYGQGSSPLHFGNGTRLTVT.

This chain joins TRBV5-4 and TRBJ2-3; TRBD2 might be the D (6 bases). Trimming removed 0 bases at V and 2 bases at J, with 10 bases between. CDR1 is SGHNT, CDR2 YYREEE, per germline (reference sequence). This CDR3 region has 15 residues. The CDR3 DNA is TGTGCCAGCAGCTTGGAAGGGCGGGACACAGATACGCAGTATTTT. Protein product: CASSLEGRDTDTQYF.

The CDR3 reads CASSPGVSAGSGGQYF. The CDR3 DNA follows: TGTGCCAGCAGCCCGGGGGTTAGCGCGGGATCCGGCGGGCAGTATTTT. The J gene is TRBJ2-3, the V gene TRBV13; D possibly corresponds to TRBD2 (6 bases). V was pared by 5 bases and J by 11 bases, with 26 bases between. Germline-derived CDR1 and CDR2 are PRHDT and FYEKMQ (reference sequence). There are 16 residues in the CDR3.

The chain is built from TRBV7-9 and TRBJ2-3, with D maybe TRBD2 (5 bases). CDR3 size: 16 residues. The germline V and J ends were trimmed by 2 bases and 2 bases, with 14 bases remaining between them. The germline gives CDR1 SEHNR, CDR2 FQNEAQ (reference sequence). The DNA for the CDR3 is TGTGCCAGCAGCTTATCAGAGGGAGTCCACACAGATACGCAGTATTTT. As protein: CASSLSEGVHTDTQYF.